A selection of T cell receptor beta chains follows, all from one sample in a study of blood T cells in healthy people across ages. One entry per CDR3 protein, called by TCRdb with MiXCR from the 5' RACE reads. The table has approximately 770,000 distinct CDR3 sequences, 55% to 70% seen once. What was sequenced was blood. The receptors originated from a man aged 25 to 40 in good health. The CDR3 runs from the conserved cysteine through the conserved F or W. A D gene is named only where the DNA matches it firmly. Clone size is stated in some rows and not others, as once, few, many or a class when expanded.

v_call	clone_size	d_call	j_call	cdr3_nt	cdr3_aa
TRBV2	NA	NA	TRBJ2-5	TGTGCCAGCAGTGAGCTGGGGGCAGGAAAGACCCAGTACTTC	CASSELGAGKTQYF
TRBV30	NA	TRBD2	TRBJ2-1	TGTGCCTGGGCCCCCCTAGCGGGGTCCTACAATGAGCAGTTCTTC	CAWAPLAGSYNEQFF
TRBV29-1	NA	NA	TRBJ2-5	TGCAGCGTTGGGCAACAGACCCGAGAGACCCAGTACTTC	CSVGQQTRETQYF
TRBV18	NA	NA	TRBJ1-1	TGTGCCAGCTCACCCGCAGGGAACACTGAAGCTTTCTTT	CASSPAGNTEAFF
TRBV29-1	many	NA	TRBJ1-2	TGCAGCGTTCAACCACGGACGGACTATGGCTACACCTTC	CSVQPRTDYGYTF
TRBV3-1	NA	NA	TRBJ2-3	TGTGCCAGCAGCCAAGGAACGTGGGGGGATACGCAGTATTTT	CASSQGTWGDTQYF
TRBV21-1	NA	NA	TRBJ2-7	TGTGCCAGCAGCGAGGGACAGGGGGCATCCTACGAGCAGTACTTC	CASSEGQGASYEQYF
TRBV25-1	NA	NA	TRBJ1-1	TGTGCCAGCAGTGACAAACAGGGAGGTTTAACTGAAGCTTTCTTT	CASSDKQGGLTEAFF
TRBV5-6	NA	TRBD2	TRBJ2-5	TGTGCCAGCAGCTTGGTCGGAGCGGGGGATTGGGAGACCCAGTACTTC	CASSLVGAGDWETQYF
TRBV7-9	NA	NA	TRBJ2-5	TGTGCCAGCAGCTTTGGAAGCCGGGAGACCCAGTACTTC	CASSFGSRETQYF
TRBV20-1	NA	NA	TRBJ2-5	TGCAGTGCCCCTTTAGGGGGAGCGGGGCGGAGCGGGGCCCAGTACTTC	CSAPLGGAGRSGAQYF
TRBV29-1	few	TRBD2	TRBJ2-7	TGCAGCGTTCGGGAGATTCCGGGACTAGCGGCCTCCTACGAGCAGTACTTC	CSVREIPGLAASYEQYF
TRBV6-2/TRBV6-3	few	NA	TRBJ2-5	TGTGCCAGCAGTTACCGACGCGGGACTGGAGGTGTGCAGTACTTC	CASSYRRGTGGVQYF
TRBV9	few	NA	TRBJ2-7	TGTGCCAGCAGCCCCCGAAGGGACAATTACTACGAGCAGTACTTC	CASSPRRDNYYEQYF
TRBV10-1	NA	NA	TRBJ2-3	TGCGCCAGCAGTGACCCGGGACTTACCACAGATACGCAGTATTTT	CASSDPGLTTDTQYF
TRBV5-5	NA	TRBD2	TRBJ2-7	TGTGCCAGCAGCTTGTGGGGCGGAGCGGGAGAGTACAATGAGCAGTACTTC	CASSLWGGAGEYNEQYF
TRBV7-3	NA	NA	TRBJ2-3	TGTGCCAGCGCACGTAGCGCCAGCACAGAGACGCAGTATTTT	CASARSASTETQYF
TRBV28	few	TRBD1	TRBJ2-5	TGTGCCAGCAGTTCCCCAGGGGGCGGACAAGAGACCCAGTACTTC	CASSSPGGGQETQYF
TRBV5-4	few	NA	TRBJ2-5	TGTGCCAGCAGCTTGTTGAGCGCCCAAGAGACCCAGTACTTC	CASSLLSAQETQYF
TRBV27	NA	NA	TRBJ2-1	TGTGCCAGCAGTTTATGGGACAATCTGTTCTTC	CASSLWDNLFF
TRBV27	once	NA	TRBJ2-1	TGTGCCAGCAGTATCGCTAGCAGTTCCAATGAGCAGTTCTTC	CASSIASSSNEQFF
TRBV29-1	few	NA	TRBJ2-5	TGCAGCATACGATCCGACAGGGAGGAAGAGACCCAGTACTTC	CSIRSDREEETQYF
TRBV10-3	NA	NA	TRBJ2-5	TGTGCCATCAGCGGTCGGGGATTTCAAGAGACCCAGTACTTC	CAISGRGFQETQYF
TRBV7-2	few	NA	TRBJ2-7	TGTGCCAGCAGCACTTTTACTTACGAGCAGTACTTC	CASSTFTYEQYF
TRBV3-1	many	NA	TRBJ2-7	TGTGCCAGCAGCCAAGGGAAGGACGAGCAGTACTTC	CASSQGKDEQYF
TRBV6-6	NA	NA	TRBJ1-2	TGTGCCAGCAGTTACTCGTCCATTAACTATGGCTACACCTTC	CASSYSSINYGYTF
TRBV29-1	few	NA	TRBJ2-3	TGCAGCGTTCGCCCAGGATTGACAGATACGCAGTATTTT	CSVRPGLTDTQYF
TRBV6-6	NA	TRBD1	TRBJ2-7	TGTGCCAGCACGTACAGGGGTACCCACGAGCAGTACTTC	CASTYRGTHEQYF
TRBV6-2/TRBV6-3	NA	NA	TRBJ2-7	TGTGCCAGTACCGGGACAGGGAGAACGGGAGGGCCCTACGAGCAGTACTTC	CASTGTGRTGGPYEQYF
TRBV9	NA	NA	TRBJ2-4	TGTGCCAGCAGCCCCTGGGGGGGCGCAATTCAGTACTTC	CASSPWGGAIQYF
TRBV14	NA	NA	TRBJ1-1	TGTGCCAGCAGCCAAATCTATGACGTAGGGGAGGAAACTGAAGCTTTCTTT	CASSQIYDVGEETEAFF
TRBV10-3	NA	NA	TRBJ2-3	TGTGCCATCAGTGTCGTCGGGGGTTTGGATACGCAGTATTTT	CAISVVGGLDTQYF
TRBV7-2	many	NA	TRBJ2-4	TGTGCCAGCAGCTTTTCAGGGGTTGGGAACATTCAGTACTTC	CASSFSGVGNIQYF
TRBV28	once	NA	TRBJ2-5	TGTGCCAGCGGTTTAAACAACGGGGGGCGTGGAGAGACCCAGTACTTC	CASGLNNGGRGETQYF
TRBV12-3/TRBV12-4	NA	NA	TRBJ1-1	TGTGCCAGCACGGGACAAGTGAACACTGAAGCTTTCTTT	CASTGQVNTEAFF
TRBV4-3	NA	NA	TRBJ1-4	TGCGCCAGCAGCCAAGACGTTGGCGGGGGCGGAGGTGAAAAACTGTTTTTT	CASSQDVGGGGGEKLFF
TRBV4-1	few	TRBD2	TRBJ2-3	TGCGCCAGCAGCCAAGGGAGCGGGAGGGCCAGCACAGATACGCAGTATTTT	CASSQGSGRASTDTQYF
TRBV6-1	once	NA	TRBJ1-5	TGTGCCAGCAGTCAGTGGGGGCAGAATAGCAATCAGCCCCAGCATTTT	CASSQWGQNSNQPQHF
TRBV25-1	NA	NA	TRBJ1-3	TGTGCCAGCAGTGAATTTAGGGTGGCGGACAAATCTGGAAACACCATATATTTT	CASSEFRVADKSGNTIYF
TRBV15	NA	NA	TRBJ1-4	TGTGCCACCAGCCAGCGACGGACAGCCGGGGACTTGGGTGAAAAACTGTTTTTT	CATSQRRTAGDLGEKLFF
TRBV7-2	NA	NA	TRBJ2-1	TGTGCCAGCAGCTTCGAGGCTCGGGGCGGCGATGAGCAGTTCTTC	CASSFEARGGDEQFF
TRBV10-3	NA	NA	TRBJ1-2	TGTGCCATCAGTGATCCGGAACATGAGGTGTTATATGGCTACACCTTC	CAISDPEHEVLYGYTF
TRBV29-1	NA	NA	TRBJ2-7	TGCAGCGGTGTAAATCAATTACAGGGAGGCGACGCCGAGCAGTACTTC	CSGVNQLQGGDAEQYF
TRBV7-2	NA	NA	TRBJ2-7	TGTGCCAGCAGCTTAGGGGCCGAATACGAGCAGTACTTC	CASSLGAEYEQYF
TRBV12-3/TRBV12-4	NA	NA	TRBJ2-3	TGTGCCCTACGGAGGTCCACAGATACGCAGTATTTT	CALRRSTDTQYF
TRBV7-3	few	NA	TRBJ2-1	TGTGCCAGCAGCACACCGAATGGGGGTGAGCAGTTCTTC	CASSTPNGGEQFF
TRBV29-1	NA	NA	TRBJ2-3	TGCAGCGCTTCCTTAACAGCCTCTAGCACAGATACGCAGTATTTT	CSASLTASSTDTQYF
TRBV6-2/TRBV6-3	NA	NA	TRBJ2-5	TGTGCCAGCGGCCTGTTGGTGGAGACCCAGTACTTC	CASGLLVETQYF
TRBV27	NA	NA	TRBJ1-1	TGTGCCAGCAGCGAACAGGGTCGCACTGAAGCTTTCTTT	CASSEQGRTEAFF
TRBV2	NA	NA	TRBJ2-7	TGTGCCAGCAGAATACAACGGTCTCCTGGCGAGCAGTACTTC	CASRIQRSPGEQYF